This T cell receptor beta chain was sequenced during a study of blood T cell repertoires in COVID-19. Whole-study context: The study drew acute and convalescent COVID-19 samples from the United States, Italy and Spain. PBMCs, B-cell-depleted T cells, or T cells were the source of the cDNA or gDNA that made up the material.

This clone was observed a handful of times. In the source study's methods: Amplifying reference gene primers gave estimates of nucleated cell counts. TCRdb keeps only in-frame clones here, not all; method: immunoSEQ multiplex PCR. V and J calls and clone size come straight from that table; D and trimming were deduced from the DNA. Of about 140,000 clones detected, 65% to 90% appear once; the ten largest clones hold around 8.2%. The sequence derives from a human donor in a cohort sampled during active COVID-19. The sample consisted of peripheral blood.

The CDR3 DNA reads as TGTGCCAGCTCACCTTGGCAGGGGGACGAGCAGTACTTC. It is translated as CASSPWQGDEQYF. V usage is TRBV18 and J usage is TRBJ2-7; 7 bases fit TRBD1. The CDR3 runs to 13 residues. CDR1 and CDR2 (germline): KGHSH, LQKENI. V lost 3 bases to trimming and J lost 5 bases; unmatched junction nucleotides: 4.